These T cell receptor beta chains were read from a single sample in a study of CD8+CD57+ T cells in acquired aplastic anemia. TCRdb redid the calling of the reads with MiXCR, one entry per CDR3 protein. Of about 190,000 distinct CDR3 sequences listed, roughly half are singletons. The material sequenced was sorted CD4+, CD8+, or CD8+CD57+ T cells (not recorded which) from PBMCs. The source of these receptors is a human donor in good health, serving as a control. Each CDR3 is given with its conserved first and last residue. D genes are given only for firm matches. Clone size is given for some rows only: seen once, a few or many times, or a class if the clone is expanded.

j_call v_call clone_size cdr3_length d_call cdr3_aa cdr3_nt
TRBJ1-6 TRBV6-2/TRBV6-3 - 12 - CASSPDRRPLHF TGTGCCAGCAGCCCTGACAGGCGACCCCTCCACTTT
TRBJ1-3 TRBV3-1 many 15 TRBD1 CASSYPGGSGNTIYF TGTGCCAGCAGCTATCCAGGGGGCTCTGGAAACACCATATATTTT
TRBJ2-7 TRBV19 few 14 TRBD2 CASSIGGGAYEQYF TGTGCCAGTAGTATAGGCGGGGGGGCCTACGAGCAGTACTTC
TRBJ2-7 TRBV20-1 - 16 TRBD2 CSALSERGASSYEQYF TGCAGTGCTCTATCAGAGCGGGGGGCCTCGTCCTACGAGCAGTACTTC
TRBJ2-1 TRBV20-1 - 11 - CSVDYFNEQFF TGCAGTGTGGACTACTTCAATGAGCAGTTCTTC
TRBJ2-2 TRBV2 once 13 TRBD1 CASDRVNTGELFF TGTGCCAGCGACAGGGTGAACACCGGGGAGCTGTTTTTT
TRBJ1-2 TRBV10-3 - 15 - CAISLRDGGTYGYTF TGTGCCATCAGCCTCCGGGACGGAGGAACCTATGGCTACACCTTC
TRBJ1-2 TRBV15 - 17 - CATSRAAGGVGNYGYTF TGTGCCACCAGCAGAGCGGCGGGAGGGGTGGGGAACTATGGCTACACCTTC
TRBJ1-4 TRBV20-1 - 12 - CSATGTDEKLFF TGCAGTGCTACCGGGACGGATGAAAAACTGTTTTTT
TRBJ2-7 TRBV20-1 - 15 TRBD2 CSASSLRGRLNEQYF TGCAGTGCTAGCTCTCTCCGCGGGAGATTGAACGAGCAGTACTTC
TRBJ1-2 TRBV7-9 - 15 - CASSQVGRAGHGYIF TGCGCCAGCAGCCAAGTAGGTCGGGCAGGACATGGCTACATCTTC
TRBJ2-7 TRBV12-3/TRBV12-4 - 16 - CASSLGGGLRQAEQYF TGTGCCAGCAGTTTAGGAGGTGGCCTGAGGCAGGCCGAGCAGTACTTC
TRBJ2-7 TRBV19 few 18 TRBD1 CASSISHAGTGVSYEQYF TGTGCCAGTAGTATCTCCCACGCCGGGACAGGGGTCTCCTACGAGCAGTACTTC
TRBJ2-1 TRBV29-1 medium-sized 11 - CSVTEGGEQFF TGCAGCGTTACTGAGGGGGGTGAGCAGTTCTTC
TRBJ2-1 TRBV7-9 many 14 - CASRLGYPISEQFF TGTGCCAGCAGGCTAGGGTACCCCATAAGTGAGCAGTTCTTC
TRBJ2-7 TRBV28 many 13 - CASAGTTTYEQYF TGTGCCAGCGCCGGAACTACGACCTACGAGCAGTACTTC
TRBJ1-2 TRBV29-1 - 11 - CSVEDLAGSPF TGCAGCGTTGAAGATCTGGCCGGTAGCCCCTTC
TRBJ2-3 TRBV7-9 - 12 - CASSGITDTQYF TGTGCCAGCAGCGGGATCACAGATACGCAGTATTTT